The T cell receptor beta chain described here comes from a study of T cell responses to AZD1222 COVID-19 vaccine. General study points: Reportedly, nearly half of unique spike TCRs recognized epitopes outside B.1.351/B.1.1.7 mutations. Baseline serology detected seropositivity in only six or seven AZD1222 recipients.

Clones were read by immunoSEQ multiplex PCR, and TCRdb kept only the in-frame ones, dropping some. Here the sample spans about 200,000 clones, around 94% being singletons. About this clone: The antigen is undetermined.

The receptor was derived from an adult who received the MenACWY meningococcal vaccine as a control. The sequenced sample was peripheral blood, obtained 28 days after the second dose of the MenACWY control vaccine.

As DNA, the CDR3 is TGTGCCAGCAGAATGACAGATACGCAGTATTTT. Protein sequence: CASRMTDTQYF. The chain couples TRBV6-5 to TRBJ2-3; D unresolved. There are 11 residues in the CDR3. From germline, CDR1 is MNHEY and CDR2 SVGAGI. The germline V and J ends were trimmed by 6 bases and 3 bases, with 4 bases remaining between them.